These T cell receptor beta chains were read from a single sample in a study of blood T cell repertoires in COVID-19. TCRdb's copy holds only in-frame clones and misses some; the assay was immunoSEQ multiplex PCR. The data show around 250,000 clones, with roughly 89% seen just once and approximately 3% held by the top ten. The sequenced sample consisted of peripheral blood. These TCRs come from a woman aged 25 to 39 with active or convalescent COVID-19. The CDR3 runs from the conserved cysteine through the conserved F or W. The D gene is left open where the match is weak. The size of a clone is reported for some rows only, either as once, few or many, or as a class for expanded clones.

D,size,J,V,length,DNA,CDR3
.,few,TRBJ2-7,TRBV6-2/TRBV6-3,12,TGTGCCAGCAGTTTCCAGGGCTACGAGCAGTACTTC,CASSFQGYEQYF
TRBD1,once,TRBJ1-1,TRBV9,13,TGTGCCAGCAGCCAGACAGGGGGCACTGAAGCTTTCTTT,CASSQTGGTEAFF
.,.,TRBJ1-1,TRBV9,16,TGTGCCAGCAGCGCCCCCCGACAGGAGGTGAACACTGAAGCTTTCTTT,CASSAPRQEVNTEAFF
TRBD1,once,TRBJ2-7,TRBV4-1,15,TGCGCCAGCAGCACGCGACAGGGGGGCCACTACGAGCAGTACTTC,CASSTRQGGHYEQYF
TRBD1,.,TRBJ2-7,TRBV7-2,14,TGTGCCAGCAGCGAAACAGGGGGCCCCTACGAGCAGTACTTC,CASSETGGPYEQYF
TRBD1,.,TRBJ2-7,TRBV7-2,15,TGTGCCAGCAGCACCAGACAGGGGGACCCCTACGAGCAGTACTTC,CASSTRQGDPYEQYF
.,.,TRBJ1-2,TRBV4-2,15,TGTGCCAGCAGCCAAGAAAGGGGCGCGGATTATGGCTACACCTTC,CASSQERGADYGYTF
TRBD1,few,TRBJ2-5,TRBV9,14,TGTGCCAGCAGCGTAGGGACAGGGTTGGAGACCCAGTACTTC,CASSVGTGLETQYF
.,.,TRBJ2-3,TRBV25-1,13,TGTGCCAGCCTACCCCCGGGAGAGGATACGCAGTATTTT,CASLPPGEDTQYF
.,.,TRBJ1-3,TRBV14,13,TGTGCCAGCAGCCAGAGGGTGCAGGACACCATATATTTT,CASSQRVQDTIYF
TRBD1,.,TRBJ1-3,TRBV6-5,15,TGTGCCAGCAGTCCGGACAGGGGAGATAGAAACACCATATATTTT,CASSPDRGDRNTIYF
TRBD2,.,TRBJ2-3,TRBV28,18,TGTGCCAGGCCGTATTCGCCGTCCGGGGCCGGGAGGTTAGATACGCAGTATTTT,CARPYSPSGAGRLDTQYF
TRBD1,.,TRBJ1-1,TRBV28,16,TGTGCCAGCAGTCGTACAGGGGCTAAGATGAACACTGAAGCTTTCTTT,CASSRTGAKMNTEAFF
.,.,TRBJ1-1,TRBV4-3,15,TGCGCCAGCAGCCAAGATTCCAGGGTAGGGAACGGAGCTTTCTTT,CASSQDSRVGNGAFF
TRBD2,.,TRBJ2-1,TRBV28,15,TGTGCCAGCAGTTTACCTAGCGGGGATAGGAATGAGCAGTTCTTC,CASSLPSGDRNEQFF
.,.,TRBJ2-7,TRBV30,11,TGTGCCTGGAGTGCGTCTTACGAGCAGTACTTC,CAWSASYEQYF
TRBD1,once,TRBJ2-3,TRBV7-9,18,TGTGCCAGCAGCTTACCGGAGCAGGGACAGGTGGGCACAGATACGCAGTATTTT,CASSLPEQGQVGTDTQYF
TRBD1,once,TRBJ1-5,TRBV29-1,13,TGCAGCGTCCTGACAGGGCGCTGTCAGCCCCAGCATTTT,CSVLTGRCQPQHF
.,once,TRBJ2-3,TRBV24-1,13,TGTGCCACCAGCGGGGTGGTTACAGATACGCAGTATTTT,CATSGVVTDTQYF
.,.,TRBJ2-6,TRBV7-8,16,TGTGCCAGCAGCTCCTCCCAGGTAGCTGGGGCCAACGTCCTGACTTTC,CASSSSQVAGANVLTF
TRBD2,.,TRBJ2-4,TRBV7-8,12,TGTGCCAGCAGCCCCCGGGAGGACTCAAGGCACTTC,CASSPREDSRHF
TRBD1,many,TRBJ2-5,TRBV9,17,TGTGCCAGCAGCGTAGGGTCGGGGACAGGGTCACCAGAGACCCAGTACTTC,CASSVGSGTGSPETQYF
.,.,TRBJ1-4,TRBV7-9,14,TGTGCCAGCAGCATGACTCCAATTAATGAAAAACTGTTTTTT,CASSMTPINEKLFF
TRBD1,once,TRBJ1-2,TRBV9,15,TGTGCCAGCAGCCCAGGACAGGGGGCCGGCTATGGCTACACCTTC,CASSPGQGAGYGYTF
.,.,TRBJ1-2,TRBV5-4,14,TGTGCCAGCAGCTTGGGCGGGCTTACCTATGGCTACACCTTC,CASSLGGLTYGYTF
.,.,TRBJ2-3,TRBV5-5,16,TGTGCCAGCAGCTTGGGAGGACTTCCTAGCACAGATACGCAGTATTTT,CASSLGGLPSTDTQYF
TRBD2,.,TRBJ2-3,TRBV6-1,16,TGTGCCAGCAGTGAAGCCGGGGGGAGAACACTAGATACGCAGTATTTT,CASSEAGGRTLDTQYF
TRBD1,.,TRBJ1-2,TRBV6-5,14,TGTGCCAGCAGTTATGAACAGGGGGCCGCCGGCTACACCTTC,CASSYEQGAAGYTF
.,.,TRBJ2-7,TRBV7-3,14,TGTGCCAGCAGCCCTCAGTCGGGATCCTACGAGCAGTACTTC,CASSPQSGSYEQYF
TRBD1,.,TRBJ1-4,TRBV4-1,14,TGCGCCAGCAGCAAGGGGGCTAGTCGGGAAAAACTGTTTTTT,CASSKGASREKLFF
.,.,TRBJ1-1,TRBV11-1,14,TGTGCCAGCAGCTTAATCTCACGGGACACTGAAGCTTTCTTT,CASSLISRDTEAFF
.,.,TRBJ1-2,TRBV28,13,TGTGCCAGCAGATTAGGAGGGGTAGAGGGCTACACCTTC,CASRLGGVEGYTF